What follows describes a single TCR beta chain. The record originates from a study of blood T cells in healthy people across ages. A second PCR of about 7 to 12 cycles used a sample-barcoded 5' primer and a J-beta primer mix. TCRdb re-derived calls from the 5' RACE reads in MiXCR, one entry per CDR3 protein. Among 700,000 to 850,000 distinct CDR3 sequences, roughly 34% were seen once, and the ten largest hold over 10%. There are 16 residues in the CDR3. The germline V gene has CDR1 MNHNY and CDR2 SVGAGI (reference sequence). V was trimmed by 2 bases and J by 2 bases, leaving 14 bases between them. The genes are TRBV6-6 and TRBJ2-3; the D gene could be TRBD1 or TRBD2 (6 bases each). Sequencing was performed on blood. The clonotype was recovered from a man aged 18 to 35 in good health. CDR3 region: CASSYILGGATDTQYF. The CDR3 region has the DNA TGTGCCAGCAGTTACATCCTCGGGGGCGCCACAGATACGCAGTATTTT.